Following are 23 T cell receptor beta chains from one sample sequenced in a study of blood T cell repertoires in COVID-19. Sequencing used immunoSEQ multiplex PCR; TCRdb keeps in-frame clones, though not all of them. The sample includes fewer than 300,000 clones, just under 90% of them seen just once. Specimen: peripheral blood. The source of these receptors is a woman in her forties or fifties with COVID-19, enrolled during active disease.

This chain joins TRBV15 and TRBJ1-5; 7 bases are shared with TRBD1. This CDR3 comprises 15 residues. Germline V gene sequence: CDR1 LNHNV, CDR2 YYDKDF (reference sequence). V lost 1 base and J lost 5; bases outside the gene matches: 5. CDR3 sequence (DNA): TGTGCCACCAGCAGAGCGGGACAGTGGCATCAGCCCCAGCATTTT. Its translation is CATSRAGQWHQPQHF.

This clone was observed once. V usage is TRBV6-2 or TRBV6-3 and J usage is TRBJ2-1, with D perhaps TRBD2 (6 bases). Germline V gives CDR1 MNHEY, CDR2 SVGEGT. This CDR3 spans 15 amino acids. Trimming cost V 5 bases and J 2 bases, with 13 bases left between them. The CDR3 region is CASSQKRATYNEQFF. CDR3 nucleotides: TGTGCCAGCAGTCAAAAGCGGGCCACCTACAATGAGCAGTTCTTC.

In nucleotides, the CDR3 is TGTGCCAGCTCACCGCTTATACCAAGAACTAGCGGGAGAAGCACAGATACGCAGTATTTT. Amino acid sequence: CASSPLIPRTSGRSTDTQYF. The rearrangement uses TRBV18 and TRBJ2-3; the match to TRBD2 covers 11 bases. The junction had 14 bases not matched to a gene; V was cut back by 3 bases and J by 0 bases. This CDR3 comprises 20 residues. CDR1 is KGHSH, CDR2 LQKENI, per germline.

This chain uses TRBV19 with TRBJ2-5; 10 bases fit TRBD2. After removal of 2 bases from V and 1 base from J, the junction contained 7 bases not matched to a gene. This CDR3 has 17 residues. Germline loops: CDR1 LNHDA, CDR2 SQIVND (reference sequence). For the CDR3, the DNA is TGTGCCAGTAGTATATTCCCCGGACTAGCGGCCCAAGAGACCCAGTACTTC. It codes for CASSIFPGLAAQETQYF.

V usage is TRBV7-3 and J usage is TRBJ2-5; D remains unclear. V shed 1 base and J shed 5 bases, with 11 bases lying between them. Germline V gene sequence: CDR1 SGHTA, CDR2 FQGTGA. This CDR3 region has 14 residues. In nucleotides, the CDR3 is TGTGCCAGCAGCTTAAGGAGTGGTGGGGAGACCCAGTACTTC. Protein product: CASSLRSGGETQYF.

The V gene is TRBV6-2 or TRBV6-3, the J gene TRBJ2-1, with 7 bases fitting TRBD2. Germline V gives CDR1 MNHEY, CDR2 SVGEGT. V lost 6 bases, J lost 4 bases, and 12 bases stayed unmatched. This CDR3 is 16 amino acids long. The CDR3 DNA reads TGTGCCAGCAGCCCGCTTAGGGCTAGCGGATACAATGAGCAGTTCTTC. Protein sequence: CASSPLRASGYNEQFF.

This sequence joins TRBV4-3 and TRBJ2-3; 14 bases are a match to TRBD2. The CDR3 is 18 residues long. Germline V gene data show CDR1 as LGHNA and CDR2 as YSLEER. V shed 1 base and J 7 bases; nucleotides not matched to a gene: 10. Here the CDR3 DNA reads TGCGCCAGCAGCCAAGGGTCCGGGACTAGCGGGAGTATTTATACGCAGTATTTT. It encodes CASSQGSGTSGSIYTQYF.

The CDR3 nucleotides are TGTGCCAGCAGCTTGGGGACAGACATTTTCAACACTGAAGCTTTCTTT. This gives the protein CASSLGTDIFNTEAFF. This chain joins TRBV5-8 and TRBJ1-1, with a possible D match to TRBD1 (6 bases). Per the germline V gene, CDR1 is SGHTS and CDR2 is YDEGEE. This CDR3 has 16 residues. V lost 0 bases, J lost 2 bases, and 14 bases lay in between.

This rearrangement joins TRBV15 to TRBJ2-3, with D tentatively TRBD1 (5 bases). CDR3 length equals 15 residues. The V gene's germline CDR1 is LNHNV and CDR2 YYDKDF (reference sequence). Trimming pared 9 bases from V and 0 bases from J, leaving 16 bases between. The CDR3 here is CATDMGQTSTDTQYF. For the CDR3, the DNA is TGTGCCACGGACATGGGGCAGACTAGCACAGATACGCAGTATTTT. Using reference TRBV15 and TRBJ2-3 for the parts outside the CDR3, the full variable domain is DAMVIQNPRYQVTQFGKPVTLSCSQTLNHNVMYWYQQKSSQAPKLLFHYYDKDFNNEADTPDNFQSRRPNTSFCFLDIRSPGLGDTAMYLCATDMGQTSTDTQYFGPGTRLTVL.

This clone was counted a single time. The chain joins TRBV7-6 to TRBJ1-1; D remains unclear. The CDR3 totals 13 residues. Trimming removed 5 bases from V and 1 base from J, with 8 bases in between. Germline assignment: CDR1 SGHVS and CDR2 FNYEAQ. The CDR3 loop reads CASSGQQNTEAFF. Here the CDR3 DNA reads TGTGCCAGCAGCGGGCAGCAGAACACTGAAGCTTTCTTT.

The chain has TRBV11-2 and TRBJ2-1, with D possibly TRBD1 on 6 matching bases. This CDR3 has 15 amino acids. The V gene's germline CDR1 is SGHAT and CDR2 FQNNGV. Trimming removed 0 bases from V and 6 bases from J, with 12 bases in between. In DNA, the CDR3 is TGTGCCAGCAGCTTAGATCTTAGGACAGCCAATGAGCAGTTCTTC. Protein: CASSLDLRTANEQFF.

The gene calls are TRBV27 and TRBJ1-2, with D hard to call. Trimming took off 6 bases at V and 1 base at J, with 9 bases between the two ends. Germline V gives CDR1 MNHEY, CDR2 SMNVEV (reference sequence). The CDR3 runs 13 residues. The CDR3 DNA reads TGTGCCAGCAGAAATCTGTTTAACTATGGCTACACCTTC. This sequence encodes CASRNLFNYGYTF.

CDR3 in amino acids: CASSLARGPNEKLFF. In DNA, the CDR3 is TGTGCCAGCAGCTTAGCCAGGGGCCCCAATGAAAAACTGTTTTTT. The V gene is TRBV7-6, the J gene TRBJ1-4; D perhaps matches TRBD1 (6 bases). CDR1 is SGHVS and CDR2 is FNYEAQ in the germline V gene. The CDR3 sequence is 15 residues long. Trimming left V 0 bases short and J 5 bases short, with 10 bases between.

The rearrangement uses TRBV30 and TRBJ1-5; the match to TRBD1 covers 10 bases. This CDR3 region has 15 residues. V lost 5 bases and J lost 4; bases outside the gene matches: 8. The germline gives CDR1 GTSNPN, CDR2 SVGIG (reference sequence). The CDR3 sequence is CAWSRDRGLNQPQHF. CDR3 in DNA: TGTGCCTGGTCCCGGGACAGGGGCCTGAATCAGCCCCAGCATTTT.

The V gene is TRBV7-9, the J gene TRBJ1-1; 11 nucleotides align to TRBD1. The ends lost 3 bases at V and 1 base at J; junction bases unmatched: 7. The CDR3 length is 17 residues. In germline, CDR1 is SEHNR, CDR2 FQNEAQ (reference sequence). In DNA, the CDR3 is TGTGCCAGCAGCTTTCTCTGGGGACAGGGGGGGAACACTGAAGCTTTCTTT. It encodes CASSFLWGQGGNTEAFF. Filled out from reference TRBV7-9 and TRBJ1-1, the complete variable domain reads DTGVSQNPRHKITKRGQNVTFRCDPISEHNRLYWYRQTLGQGPEFLTYFQNEAQLEKSRLLSDRFSAERPKGSFSTLEIQRTEQGDSAMYLCASSFLWGQGGNTEAFFGQGTRLTVV.

The V gene is TRBV19, the J gene TRBJ2-7; D might be TRBD2 (7 bases). Germline V CDR1 and CDR2: LNHDA, SQIVND (reference sequence). The CDR3 extends over 18 amino acids. Trimming took off 5 bases at V and 3 bases at J, with 26 bases between the two ends. DNA for the CDR3: TGTGCCAGTAGTCAACTGGGGGCGCGGGCTAGCGGTGACTACGAGCAGTACTTC. It specifies CASSQLGARASGDYEQYF.

The chain links TRBV4-2 to TRBJ2-3, with D perhaps matching TRBD2 (5 bases). Germline CDR1 LGHNA, CDR2 YNFKEQ. The CDR3 is 11 amino acids. Trimming took off 2 bases at V and 14 bases at J, with 11 bases between the two ends. CDR3 in amino acids: CASSQTRETYF. The CDR3 coding sequence is TGTGCCAGCAGCCAAACGAGGGAGACGTATTTT.

The CDR3 spells CASSEAGLAVNIYTDTQYF. The CDR3 nucleotides are TGTGCCAGCAGTGAAGCGGGCTTGGCTGTAAACATATACACAGATACGCAGTATTTT. This chain connects TRBV2 to TRBJ2-3, with D unresolved. Germline V lookup: CDR1 SNHLY, CDR2 FYNNEI. With 0 bases removed from V and 2 bases from J, the gap between germline ends came to 21 bases. This CDR3 contains 19 residues.

This chain links TRBV6-6 with TRBJ2-2; 7 nucleotides align to TRBD1. J lost 4 bases, V lost 10 bases, and 9 bases had no gene match. Germline-derived CDR1 and CDR2 are MNHNY and SVGAGI (reference sequence). This CDR3 spans 14 amino acids. The CDR3 loop reads CAIQGTAPTGELFF. DNA of the CDR3: TGTGCCATTCAGGGGACAGCACCCACCGGGGAGCTGTTTTTT.

Turning to this clone: This sample also contains other DNA sequences that code for the same CDR3. V and J are TRBV2 and TRBJ2-5; 8 bases match TRBD1. V lost 3 bases to trimming and J lost 2 bases; unmatched junction nucleotides: 5. Germline V CDR1 and CDR2: SNHLY, FYNNEI. CDR3 length: 15 residues. The CDR3 region has the DNA TGTGCCAGCAGTGAGGTCAGGGGGCCACAAGAGACCCAGTACTTC. Protein sequence: CASSEVRGPQETQYF.

In its sample, this clone was seen once. The chain is built from TRBV7-2 and TRBJ1-1, with D tentatively TRBD1 (5 bases). CDR3 length: 13 residues. Trimming took 4 bases from V and 6 from J, leaving 12 bases between them. CDR1 and CDR2 from the germline V gene are SGHTA and FQGNSA. The CDR3 region is CASSSGGGSEAFF. The CDR3 coding sequence is TGTGCCAGCAGCTCCGGGGGAGGGTCTGAAGCTTTCTTT.

The V and J genes are TRBV19 and TRBJ2-1; D is possibly TRBD1 (5 bases). The CDR3 length is 15 residues. Germline V lookup: CDR1 LNHDA, CDR2 SQIVND (reference sequence). V shed 3 bases and J shed 0 bases, with 9 bases lying between them. Written as DNA, the CDR3 is TGTGCCAGTAGTATCTTAGACAGCTCCTACAATGAGCAGTTCTTC. Amino acids: CASSILDSSYNEQFF.

The genes are TRBV7-3 and TRBJ2-3; D is possibly TRBD1 (6 bases). The CDR3 has 15 residues. Germline V CDR1 and CDR2: SGHTA, FQGTGA. Trimming pared 5 bases from V and 2 bases from J, leaving 14 bases between. CDR3 in amino acids: CASSPLTGPTDTQYF. DNA for the CDR3: TGTGCCAGCAGCCCACTCACAGGGCCCACAGATACGCAGTATTTT.